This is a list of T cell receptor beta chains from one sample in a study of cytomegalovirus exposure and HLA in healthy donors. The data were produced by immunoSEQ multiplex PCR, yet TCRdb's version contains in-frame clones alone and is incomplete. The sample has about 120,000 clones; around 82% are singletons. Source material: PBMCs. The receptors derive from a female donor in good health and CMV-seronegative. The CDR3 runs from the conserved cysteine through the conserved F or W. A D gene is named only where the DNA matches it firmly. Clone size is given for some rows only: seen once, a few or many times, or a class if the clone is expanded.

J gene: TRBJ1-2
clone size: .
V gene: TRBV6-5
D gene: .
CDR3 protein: CAGKMLGANYGYTF
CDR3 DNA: TGTGCCGGCAAAATGTTAGGGGCTAACTATGGCTACACCTTC

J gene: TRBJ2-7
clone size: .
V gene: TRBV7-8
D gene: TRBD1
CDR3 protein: CASSLAGQQSPYEQYF
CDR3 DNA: TGTGCCAGCAGCTTAGCGGGACAGCAAAGTCCCTACGAGCAGTACTTC

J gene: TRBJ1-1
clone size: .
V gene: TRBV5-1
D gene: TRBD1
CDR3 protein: CASSLGDRVGMNTEAFF
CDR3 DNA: TGCGCCAGCAGCTTGGGGGACAGGGTGGGAATGAACACTGAAGCTTTCTTT

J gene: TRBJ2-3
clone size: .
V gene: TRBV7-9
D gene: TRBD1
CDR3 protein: CASSQGVGTQYF
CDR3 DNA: TGTGCCAGCAGCCAGGGGGTCGGGACGCAGTATTTT

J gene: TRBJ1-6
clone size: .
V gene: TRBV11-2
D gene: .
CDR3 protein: CASSRWGVAPYNSPLHF
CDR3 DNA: TGTGCCAGCAGCCGTTGGGGGGTAGCCCCTTATAATTCACCCCTCCACTTT

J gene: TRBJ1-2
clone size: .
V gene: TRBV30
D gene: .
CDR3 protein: CAWRNNRIYGYTF
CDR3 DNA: TGTGCCTGGAGAAACAACAGAATCTATGGCTACACCTTC

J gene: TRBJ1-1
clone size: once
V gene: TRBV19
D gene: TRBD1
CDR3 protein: CASKSRGPSYTEAFF
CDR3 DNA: TGTGCCAGTAAAAGCAGGGGGCCTTCCTACACTGAAGCTTTCTTT

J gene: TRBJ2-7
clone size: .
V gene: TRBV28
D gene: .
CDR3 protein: CASSFELAGEQYF
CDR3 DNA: TGTGCCAGCAGTTTCGAACTAGCTGGTGAGCAGTACTTC

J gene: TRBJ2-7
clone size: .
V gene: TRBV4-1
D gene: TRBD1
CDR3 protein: CASSPSSGTGHEQYF
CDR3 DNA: TGCGCCAGCAGCCCCTCTTCCGGGACAGGCCACGAGCAGTACTTC

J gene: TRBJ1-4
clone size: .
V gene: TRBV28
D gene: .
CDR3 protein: CASSLLGVTNEELFF
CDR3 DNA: TGTGCCAGCAGTTTACTAGGGGTAACTAATGAAGAACTGTTTTTT

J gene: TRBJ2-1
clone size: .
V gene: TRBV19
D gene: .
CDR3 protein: CASSTSRASGVYNEQFF
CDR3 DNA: TGTGCCAGTAGTACCTCCAGGGCCTCTGGGGTCTACAATGAGCAGTTCTTC

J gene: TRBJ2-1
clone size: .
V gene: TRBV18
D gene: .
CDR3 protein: CASSSQGTPVQGRHNEQFF
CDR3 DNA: TGTGCCAGCTCATCACAGGGCACACCGGTACAGGGACGGCACAATGAGCAGTTCTTC

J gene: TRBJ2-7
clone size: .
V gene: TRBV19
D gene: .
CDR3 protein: CATTPFGGSYGQYF
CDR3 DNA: TGTGCCACCACTCCCTTTGGAGGCTCCTACGGGCAGTACTTC

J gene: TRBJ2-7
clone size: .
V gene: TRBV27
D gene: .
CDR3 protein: CASRYEQYF
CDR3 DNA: TGTGCCAGTCGATACGAGCAGTACTTC

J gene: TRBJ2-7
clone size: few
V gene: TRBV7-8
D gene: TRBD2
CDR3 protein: CASSLGLAGTTYEQYF
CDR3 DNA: TGTGCCAGCAGCTTGGGACTAGCGGGGACTACCTACGAGCAGTACTTC

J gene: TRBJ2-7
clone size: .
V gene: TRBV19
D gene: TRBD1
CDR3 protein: CASSVYRDSSYEQYF
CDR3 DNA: TGTGCCAGTAGTGTTTACCGGGACAGCTCCTACGAGCAGTACTTC

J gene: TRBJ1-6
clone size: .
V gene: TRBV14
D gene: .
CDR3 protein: CASSQDYGQINSPLHF
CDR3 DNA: TGTGCCAGCAGCCAAGATTACGGACAAATTAATTCACCCCTCCACTTT

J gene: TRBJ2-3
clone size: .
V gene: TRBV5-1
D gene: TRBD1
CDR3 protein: CASSLGGTGGTSADTQYF
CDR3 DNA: TGCGCCAGCAGCTTGGGAGGGACAGGGGGTACGTCTGCAGATACGCAGTATTTT

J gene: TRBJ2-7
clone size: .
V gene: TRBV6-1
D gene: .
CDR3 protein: CASKTETVSYEQYF
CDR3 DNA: TGTGCCAGCAAGACCGAGACAGTTTCCTACGAGCAGTACTTC

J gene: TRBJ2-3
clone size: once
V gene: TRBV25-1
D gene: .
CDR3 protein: CASREGATDTQYF
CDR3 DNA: TGTGCCAGCAGAGAGGGCGCCACAGATACGCAGTATTTT

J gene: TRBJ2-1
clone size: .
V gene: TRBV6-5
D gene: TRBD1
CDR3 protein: CASSYRTGDMDEQFF
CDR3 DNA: TGTGCCAGCAGTTATAGGACAGGGGATATGGATGAGCAGTTCTTC

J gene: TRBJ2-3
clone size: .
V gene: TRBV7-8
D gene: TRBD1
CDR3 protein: CASSGTTGATDTQYF
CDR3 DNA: TGTGCCAGCAGCGGAACGACAGGGGCCACAGATACGCAGTATTTT

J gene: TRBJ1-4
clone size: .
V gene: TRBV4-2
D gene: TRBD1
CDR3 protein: CASSQQTGTERDEKLFF
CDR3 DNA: TGTGCCAGCAGCCAGCAAACCGGGACAGAGAGAGATGAAAAACTGTTTTTT

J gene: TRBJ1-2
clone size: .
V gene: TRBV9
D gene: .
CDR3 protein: CASSGQTGGGYGYTF
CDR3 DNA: TGTGCCAGCAGCGGGCAGACAGGCGGTGGCTATGGCTACACCTTC

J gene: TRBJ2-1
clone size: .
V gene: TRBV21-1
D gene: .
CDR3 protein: CASSKDRRGRNNEQFF
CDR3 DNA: TGTGCCAGCAGCAAAGACCGGCGCGGGCGAAACAATGAGCAGTTCTTC

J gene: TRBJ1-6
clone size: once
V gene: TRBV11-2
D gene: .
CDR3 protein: CASSLWPGGDSPLHF
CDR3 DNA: TGTGCCAGCAGCTTATGGCCGGGGGGCGATTCACCCCTCCACTTT

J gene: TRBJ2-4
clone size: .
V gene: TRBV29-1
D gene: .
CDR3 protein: CSGGDHATNIQYF
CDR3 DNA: TGCAGCGGGGGGGACCACGCCACCAACATTCAGTACTTC

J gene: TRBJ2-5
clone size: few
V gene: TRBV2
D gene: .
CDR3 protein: CASNREETQYF
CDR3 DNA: TGTGCCAGCAACAGGGAAGAGACCCAGTACTTC

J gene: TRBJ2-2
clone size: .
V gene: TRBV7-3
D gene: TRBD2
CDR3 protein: CASSLTGREAGELFF
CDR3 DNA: TGTGCCAGCAGCTTAACCGGGCGGGAGGCCGGGGAGCTGTTTTTT